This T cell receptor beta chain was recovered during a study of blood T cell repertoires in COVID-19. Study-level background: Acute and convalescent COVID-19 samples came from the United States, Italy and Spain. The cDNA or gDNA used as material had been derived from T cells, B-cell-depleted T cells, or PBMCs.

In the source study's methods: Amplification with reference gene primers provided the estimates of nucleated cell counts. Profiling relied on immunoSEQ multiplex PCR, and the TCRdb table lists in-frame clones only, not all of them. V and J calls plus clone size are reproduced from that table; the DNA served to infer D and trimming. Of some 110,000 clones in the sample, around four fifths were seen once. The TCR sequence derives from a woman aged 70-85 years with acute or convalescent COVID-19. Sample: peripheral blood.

In DNA form, the CDR3 reads TGTGCCACCGGGACAGGAGGAACTGAAGCTTTCTTT. Protein product: CATGTGGTEAFF. The chain uses TRBV19 and TRBJ1-1; TRBD1 agrees at 8 bases. CDR1 and CDR2 from the germline V gene are LNHDA and SQIVND (reference sequence). V was clipped by 10 bases and J by 5 bases; unmatched bases: 6. The CDR3 runs to 12 residues. The full variable domain, rest sourced from reference TRBV19 and TRBJ1-1, is DGGITQSPKYLFRKEGQNVTLSCEQNLNHDAMYWYRQDPGQGLRLIYYSQIVNDFQKGDIAEGYSVSREKKESFPLTVTSAQKNPTAFYLCATGTGGTEAFFGQGTRLTVV.